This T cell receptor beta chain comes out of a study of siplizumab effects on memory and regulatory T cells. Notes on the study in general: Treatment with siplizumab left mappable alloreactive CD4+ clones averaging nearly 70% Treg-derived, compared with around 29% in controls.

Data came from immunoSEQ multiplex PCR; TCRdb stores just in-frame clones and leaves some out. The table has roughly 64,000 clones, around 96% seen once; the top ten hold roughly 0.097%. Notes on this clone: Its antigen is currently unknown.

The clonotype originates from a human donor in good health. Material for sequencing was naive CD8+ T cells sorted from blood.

CDR3 sequence: CASSPTGGQAIAKNIQYF. DNA of the CDR3: TGTGCCAGCAGTCCCACAGGCGGCCAGGCGATAGCCAAAAACATTCAGTACTTC. This chain joins TRBV2 and TRBJ2-4, with a possible D match to TRBD1 (5 bases). There are 18 residues in the CDR3. The ends were cut back, 5 bases at V and 0 bases at J, with 20 bases in the middle. Looked up from germline, CDR1 is SNHLY and CDR2 is FYNNEI.